The clone carrying this T cell receptor beta chain came up a few times. Its antigen is not identified. This specimen comes from a study of shared clonotypes between healthy human individuals. This CDR3 spans 13 amino acids. CDR1 and CDR2 (germline): KGHSH, LQKENI. V lost 8 bases, J lost 4 bases, and 12 bases lay in between. The investigators split CD4+ cells into a CD45RA+ naive subset and a CD45RA-negative memory subset. TCRdb's table, derived via immunoSEQ multiplex PCR, lists solely in-frame clones and lacks some. This sample has some 2,500,000 clones, with 80% to 95% found just once. Study-level findings and limits: Naive CD4 clonotypes were shared across several donors at about 5.2%. Estimated richness was generally greater in naive than memory subsets.

This receptor was taken from a man between 18 and 29 years old in good health. Some clones in this sample may be carry-over from other donors' samples. The V call is TRBV18, the J call TRBJ1-5; D remains unclear. The sequencing sample was made of naive CD4+ T cells from PBMCs. As for subset: CD45RA+ positively selected. CDR3 nucleotide sequence: TGTGCCAGCACGAGTGGGCTTAATCAGCCCCAGCATTTT. This sequence encodes CASTSGLNQPQHF.